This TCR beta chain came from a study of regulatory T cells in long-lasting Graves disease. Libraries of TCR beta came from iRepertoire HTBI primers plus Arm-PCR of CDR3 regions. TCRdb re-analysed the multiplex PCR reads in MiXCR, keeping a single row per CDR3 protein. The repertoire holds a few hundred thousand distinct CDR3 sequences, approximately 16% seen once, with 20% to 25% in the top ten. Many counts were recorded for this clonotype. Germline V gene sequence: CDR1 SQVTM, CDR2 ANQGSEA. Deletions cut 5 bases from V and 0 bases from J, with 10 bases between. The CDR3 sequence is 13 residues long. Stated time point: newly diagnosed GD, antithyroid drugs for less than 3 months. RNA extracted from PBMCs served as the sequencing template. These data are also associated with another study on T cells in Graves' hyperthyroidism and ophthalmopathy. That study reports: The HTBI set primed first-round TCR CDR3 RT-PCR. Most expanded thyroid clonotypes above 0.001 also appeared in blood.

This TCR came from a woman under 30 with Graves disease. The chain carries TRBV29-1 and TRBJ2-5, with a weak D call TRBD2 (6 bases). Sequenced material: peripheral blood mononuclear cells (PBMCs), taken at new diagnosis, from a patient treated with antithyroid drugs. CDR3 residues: CSVPERDQETQYF. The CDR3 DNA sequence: TGCAGCGTTCCCGAGCGGGACCAAGAGACCCAGTACTTC.